These T cell receptor beta chains were read from a single sample in a study of blood T cell repertoires in COVID-19. Some clones are missing from TCRdb's copy, which holds only in-frame ones; the method was immunoSEQ multiplex PCR. Of roughly 74,000 clones in the sample, 70% to 90% were seen once. The source material was peripheral blood. Receptors were obtained from a man aged 70 or older with acute or convalescent COVID-19. Both conserved end residues are trimmed from each CDR3. The size entry is marked missing in some rows and otherwise reads once, few, many or a size class.

J gene,clone size,V gene,CDR3 protein
TRBJ1-2,.,TRBV5-1,ASSLGRGGGGYT
TRBJ1-6,.,TRBV6-4,ASRQVGTYNSPLH
TRBJ2-3,.,TRBV13,ASSSRRDTQY
TRBJ1-2,.,TRBV7-8,ASSRGSYYGYT
TRBJ2-2,.,TRBV5-1,ASSLGGITGELF
TRBJ2-7,.,TRBV5-6,ASSRDFPYEQY
TRBJ2-2,.,TRBV12-3/TRBV12-4,ATSGSPGELF
TRBJ2-1,.,TRBV21-1,ASRGQGGFYNEQF
TRBJ2-5,.,TRBV7-3,ASSQDGTGPETQY
TRBJ2-2,many,TRBV4-3,ASSQLTGGDAGELF
TRBJ2-7,.,TRBV27,ASSLSGGSGQY
TRBJ1-2,.,TRBV4-3,ASSQIGQGARGYT
TRBJ1-1,.,TRBV9,ASSPGRDRGTTEAF
TRBJ2-7,.,TRBV7-2,ASSDGGGRYEQY
TRBJ1-2,.,TRBV18,ASTGQVHNYGYT
TRBJ1-5,few,TRBV3-1/TRBV3-2,ASSQEQGNQPQH
TRBJ2-5,.,TRBV19,ASGFRTGFVETQY
TRBJ1-1,.,TRBV5-6,ASSLVAGTAF
TRBJ1-4,.,TRBV28,ASSSRVEKLF
TRBJ2-1,once,TRBV14,ASSPRVLAGVDEQF
TRBJ2-3,.,TRBV7-9,ASSSNAGTGRDTQY
TRBJ2-1,.,TRBV19,ASSNSGLSYNEQF
TRBJ1-2,.,TRBV28,ASSLQGNYGYT
TRBJ2-5,.,TRBV15,ATSRDRGLQETQY
TRBJ2-7,.,TRBV27,ASSFVAGGNYEQY
TRBJ2-7,.,TRBV6-6,ASSNPTGGSFYEQY
TRBJ1-5,.,TRBV28,ASSLLTGQPQH
TRBJ1-5,.,TRBV28,ASISYGQSLNQPQH
TRBJ2-4,.,TRBV21-1,ASSKGNGRAKNIQY
TRBJ1-2,few,TRBV28,ASRRAPLDGYT
TRBJ2-1,.,TRBV20-1,SASRVLAGDEQF
TRBJ2-1,.,TRBV10-1,ASSVVGGSANEQF
TRBJ2-5,.,TRBV11-1,ASSSRDREETQY
TRBJ1-2,.,TRBV4-3,ASSQLAGLSGYT
TRBJ1-3,.,TRBV18,ASSPLEGSPGNTIY
TRBJ2-2,few,TRBV29-1,TVKNRANTGELF
TRBJ1-6,.,TRBV5-1,ASSLERGSSPLH
TRBJ1-5,few,TRBV19,ASVARGGKNQPQH
TRBJ1-5,many,TRBV5-8,ASSLVKGRPVDQPQH
TRBJ2-1,.,TRBV14,ASSQEGTSFHEQF
TRBJ1-6,.,TRBV27,ASSFSYNSPLH
TRBJ2-3,.,TRBV10-3,AISGVAGGQRDTQY
TRBJ1-1,.,TRBV19,ASSIVRWTEAF
TRBJ2-7,.,TRBV5-4,ASSLGSQGAYEQY
TRBJ1-1,.,TRBV29-1,SAITAVDTEAF
TRBJ1-6,.,TRBV3-1/TRBV3-2,ASSQESVYNSPLH
TRBJ1-2,.,TRBV6-5,AARGLGYT
TRBJ2-7,.,TRBV19,ASRGPAQGRSGEQY
TRBJ2-1,.,TRBV6-5,ASSTQGASYNEQF
TRBJ1-5,.,TRBV2,ASSEGTVSNQPQH
TRBJ2-3,.,TRBV5-1,ASSLTADTQY
TRBJ2-5,.,TRBV6-1,ASSEVGGLGTQY
TRBJ2-1,once,TRBV7-8,ASSPSSGTADNEQF
TRBJ2-2,once,TRBV27,ASSPDRVTGELF
TRBJ2-4,.,TRBV7-9,ASSLAQGLRNLAKNIQY
TRBJ2-5,.,TRBV6-5,ASSIRADQETQY
TRBJ1-6,once,TRBV7-2,ASSFGRAGQNNSPLH
TRBJ1-2,.,TRBV20-1,SASQGAYGYT
TRBJ2-5,.,TRBV29-1,SVESRRGGAGETQY
TRBJ2-2,few,TRBV7-9,ASATGNTGELF